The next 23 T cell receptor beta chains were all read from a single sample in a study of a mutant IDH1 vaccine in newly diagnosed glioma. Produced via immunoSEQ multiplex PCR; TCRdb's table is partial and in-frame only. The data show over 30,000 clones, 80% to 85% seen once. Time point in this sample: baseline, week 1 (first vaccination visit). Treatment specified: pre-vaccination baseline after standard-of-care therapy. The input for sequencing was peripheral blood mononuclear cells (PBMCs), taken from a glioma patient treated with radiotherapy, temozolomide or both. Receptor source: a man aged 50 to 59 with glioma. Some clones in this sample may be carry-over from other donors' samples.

The CDR3 sequence: CATSGTAEPGELFF. The CDR3 DNA is TGTGCCACTTCTGGGACGGCCGAGCCCGGGGAGCTGTTTTTT. The V call is TRBV19, the J call TRBJ2-2; D possibly matches TRBD1 or TRBD2 (5 bases each). CDR3 length: 14 residues. V dropped 10 bases and J dropped 6 bases, with 18 bases sitting between them. Per germline, CDR1 LNHDA and CDR2 SQIVND (reference sequence).

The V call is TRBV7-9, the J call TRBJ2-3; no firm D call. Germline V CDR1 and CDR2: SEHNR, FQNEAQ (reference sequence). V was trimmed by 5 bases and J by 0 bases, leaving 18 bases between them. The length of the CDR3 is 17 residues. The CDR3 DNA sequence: TGTGCCAGCAGCCTCAAACCGCGAGTTGTGAGCACAGATACGCAGTATTTT. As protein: CASSLKPRVVSTDTQYF.

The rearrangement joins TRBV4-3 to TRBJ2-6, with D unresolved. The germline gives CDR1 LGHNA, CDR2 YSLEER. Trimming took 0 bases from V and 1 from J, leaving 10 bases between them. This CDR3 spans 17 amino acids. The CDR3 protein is CASSQDPPVSGANVLTF. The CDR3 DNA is TGCGCCAGCAGCCAAGATCCTCCCGTATCTGGGGCCAACGTCCTGACTTTC.

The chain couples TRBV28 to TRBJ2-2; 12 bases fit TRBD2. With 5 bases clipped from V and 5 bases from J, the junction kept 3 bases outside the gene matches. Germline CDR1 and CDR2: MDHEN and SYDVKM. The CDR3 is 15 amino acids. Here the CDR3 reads CASSRTSGTTGELFF. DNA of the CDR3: TGTGCCAGCAGTAGGACTAGCGGGACAACCGGGGAGCTGTTTTTT.

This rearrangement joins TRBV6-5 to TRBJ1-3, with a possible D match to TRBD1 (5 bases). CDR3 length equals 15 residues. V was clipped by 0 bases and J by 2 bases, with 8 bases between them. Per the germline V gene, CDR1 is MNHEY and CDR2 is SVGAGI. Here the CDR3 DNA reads TGTGCCAGCAGTTACTCTGGGACCCCTGGAAACACCATATATTTT. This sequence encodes CASSYSGTPGNTIYF.

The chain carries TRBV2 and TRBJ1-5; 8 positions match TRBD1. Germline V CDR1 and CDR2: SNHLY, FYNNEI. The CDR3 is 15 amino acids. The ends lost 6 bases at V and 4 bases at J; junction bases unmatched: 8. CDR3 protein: CASSLGQGVNQPQHF. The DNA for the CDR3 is TGTGCCAGCAGCCTTGGACAGGGCGTAAATCAGCCCCAGCATTTT.

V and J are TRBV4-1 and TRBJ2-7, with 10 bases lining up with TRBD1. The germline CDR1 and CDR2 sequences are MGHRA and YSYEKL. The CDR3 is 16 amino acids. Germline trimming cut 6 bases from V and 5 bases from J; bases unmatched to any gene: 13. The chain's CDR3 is CASSRPTGTGEDEQYF. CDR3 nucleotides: TGCGCCAGCAGTCGACCGACCGGGACAGGGGAGGACGAGCAGTACTTC.

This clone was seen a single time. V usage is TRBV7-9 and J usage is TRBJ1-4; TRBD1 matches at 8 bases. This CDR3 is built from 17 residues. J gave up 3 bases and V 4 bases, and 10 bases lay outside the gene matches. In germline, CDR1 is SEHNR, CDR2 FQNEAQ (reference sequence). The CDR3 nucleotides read TGTGCCAGCAGCTCAACTCGGACAGGGATGGCTAATGAAAAACTGTTTTTT. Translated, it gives CASSSTRTGMANEKLFF.

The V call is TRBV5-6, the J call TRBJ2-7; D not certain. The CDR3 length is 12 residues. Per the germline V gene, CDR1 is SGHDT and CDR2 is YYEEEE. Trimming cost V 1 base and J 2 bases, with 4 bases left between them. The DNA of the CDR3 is TGTGCCAGCAGCTTGCGAGCCTACGAGCAGTACTTC. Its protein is CASSLRAYEQYF.

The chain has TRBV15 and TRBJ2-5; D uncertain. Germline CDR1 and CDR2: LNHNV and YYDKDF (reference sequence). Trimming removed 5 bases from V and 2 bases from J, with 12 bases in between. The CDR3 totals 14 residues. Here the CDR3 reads CATSGTAGQETQYF. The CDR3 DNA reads TGTGCCACCAGCGGAACCGCAGGTCAAGAGACCCAGTACTTC.

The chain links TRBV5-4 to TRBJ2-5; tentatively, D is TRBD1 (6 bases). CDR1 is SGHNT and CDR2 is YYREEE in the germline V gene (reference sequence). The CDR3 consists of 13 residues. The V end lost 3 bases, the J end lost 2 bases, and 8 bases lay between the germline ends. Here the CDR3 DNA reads TGTGCCAGCAGCTACGACAGGCAAGAGACCCAGTACTTC. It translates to CASSYDRQETQYF.

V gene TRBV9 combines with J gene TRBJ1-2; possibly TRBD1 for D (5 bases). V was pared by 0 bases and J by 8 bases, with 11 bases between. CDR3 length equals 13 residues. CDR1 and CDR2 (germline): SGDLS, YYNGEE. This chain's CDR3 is CASSVATGGGYTF. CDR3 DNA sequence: TGTGCCAGCAGCGTAGCTACGGGGGGGGGCTACACCTTC.

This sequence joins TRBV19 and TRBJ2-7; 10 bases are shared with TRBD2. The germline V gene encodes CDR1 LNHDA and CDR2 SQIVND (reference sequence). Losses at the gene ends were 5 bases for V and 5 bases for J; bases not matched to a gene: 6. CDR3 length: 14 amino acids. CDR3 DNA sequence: TGTGCCAGTAGTGTCAGCGGGAGGGAGGACGAGCAGTACTTC. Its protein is CASSVSGREDEQYF.

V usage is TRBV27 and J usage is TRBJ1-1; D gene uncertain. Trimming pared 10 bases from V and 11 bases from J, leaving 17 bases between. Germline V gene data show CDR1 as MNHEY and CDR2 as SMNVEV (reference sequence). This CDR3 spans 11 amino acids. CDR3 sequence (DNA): TGTGCCACCGGGAACTGGTTTCGCGCTTTCTTT. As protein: CATGNWFRAFF.

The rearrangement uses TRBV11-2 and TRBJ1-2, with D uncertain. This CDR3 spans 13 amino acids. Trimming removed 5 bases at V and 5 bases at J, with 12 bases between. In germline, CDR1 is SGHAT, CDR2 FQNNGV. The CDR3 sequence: CASSANTLYGYTF. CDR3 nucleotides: TGTGCCAGCAGCGCCAATACACTTTATGGCTACACCTTC.

CDR3 sequence reads: CASSLDYEQYF. In DNA, the CDR3 is TGTGCCAGCAGCTTAGACTACGAGCAGTACTTC. The chain carries TRBV7-8 and TRBJ2-7; D is ambiguous. V was cut by 1 base and J by 3 bases, with 1 base left in between. This CDR3 comprises 11 residues. In germline, CDR1 is SGHVS, CDR2 FQNEAQ.

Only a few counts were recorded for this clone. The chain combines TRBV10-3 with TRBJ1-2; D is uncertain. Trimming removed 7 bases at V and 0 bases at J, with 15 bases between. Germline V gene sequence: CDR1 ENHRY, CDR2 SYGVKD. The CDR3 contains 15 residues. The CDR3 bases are TGTGCCATCATCGTCCGTCCGGGAGCTAACTATGGCTACACCTTC. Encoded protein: CAIIVRPGANYGYTF.

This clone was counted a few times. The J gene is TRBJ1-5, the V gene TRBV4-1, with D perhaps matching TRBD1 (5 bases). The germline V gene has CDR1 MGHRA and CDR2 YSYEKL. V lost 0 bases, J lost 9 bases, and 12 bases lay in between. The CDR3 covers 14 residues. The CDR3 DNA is TGCGCCAGCAGCCAAGATAGCAGGGTTTCGCCCCAGCATTTT. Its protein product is CASSQDSRVSPQHF.

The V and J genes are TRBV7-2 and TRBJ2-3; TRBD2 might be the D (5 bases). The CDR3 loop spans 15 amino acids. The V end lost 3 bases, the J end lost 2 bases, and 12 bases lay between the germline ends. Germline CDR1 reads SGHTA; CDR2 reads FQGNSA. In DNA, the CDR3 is TGTGCCAGCAGCTTCCGGGGATCCGCCACAGATACGCAGTATTTT. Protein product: CASSFRGSATDTQYF.

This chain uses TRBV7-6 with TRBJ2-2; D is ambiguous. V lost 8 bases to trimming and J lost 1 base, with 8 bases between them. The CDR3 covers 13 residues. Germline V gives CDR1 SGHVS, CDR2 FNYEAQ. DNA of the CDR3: TGTGCCAGCTCCCACAAGAACACCGGGGAGCTGTTTTTT. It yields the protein CASSHKNTGELFF.

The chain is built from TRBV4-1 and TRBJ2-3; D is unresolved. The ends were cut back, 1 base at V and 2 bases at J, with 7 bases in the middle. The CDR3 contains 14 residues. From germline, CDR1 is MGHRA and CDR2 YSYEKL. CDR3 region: CASSQGPITDTQYF. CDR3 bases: TGCGCCAGCAGCCAAGGACCCATCACAGATACGCAGTATTTT.

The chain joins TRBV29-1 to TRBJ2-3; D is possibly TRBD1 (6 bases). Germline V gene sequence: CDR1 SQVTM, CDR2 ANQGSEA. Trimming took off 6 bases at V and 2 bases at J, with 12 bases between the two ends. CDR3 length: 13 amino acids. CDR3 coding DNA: TGCAGCGTGGGGGACACCACCACAGATACGCAGTATTTT. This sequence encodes CSVGDTTTDTQYF.

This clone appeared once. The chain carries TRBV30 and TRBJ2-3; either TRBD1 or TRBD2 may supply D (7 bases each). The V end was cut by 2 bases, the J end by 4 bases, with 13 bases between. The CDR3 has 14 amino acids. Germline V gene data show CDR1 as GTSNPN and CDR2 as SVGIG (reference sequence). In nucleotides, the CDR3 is TGTGCCTGGAGTAATGGGAGGGGGCCAGATACGCAGTATTTT. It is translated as CAWSNGRGPDTQYF.